The 10 T cell receptor beta chains given below trace back to one sample, sequenced in a study of blood T cell repertoires in COVID-19. Assay: immunoSEQ multiplex PCR; the TCRdb copy retains only in-frame clones and omits some. The sample records 350,000 to 400,000 clones, about nine tenths being singletons. The sequenced sample consisted of PBMCs or T cells enriched from blood (not recorded which). The receptors stem from a woman between 40 and 50 years old who had been exposed to COVID-19.

The genes are TRBV15 and TRBJ1-1, with D maybe TRBD1 (5 bases). The CDR3 is made up of 14 amino acids. Germline V gene sequence: CDR1 LNHNV, CDR2 YYDKDF (reference sequence). V was trimmed by 0 bases and J by 10 bases, leaving 15 bases between them. The CDR3 DNA follows: TGTGCCACCAGCAGAGATAGGGCGGCGGGGCGAGCTTTCTTT. This sequence encodes CATSRDRAAGRAFF.

J is TRBJ2-3 and V is TRBV20-1; D is undetermined. This CDR3 comprises 14 residues. Germline assignment: CDR1 DFQATT and CDR2 SNEGSKA (reference sequence). Trimming took 3 bases from V and 0 from J, leaving 10 bases between them. Written as DNA, the CDR3 is TGCAGTGCTAGTCACCCAGGTAGCACAGATACGCAGTATTTT. Its translation: CSASHPGSTDTQYF.

This rearrangement joins TRBV7-2 to TRBJ1-5; TRBD1 matches 8 bases. Per the germline V gene, CDR1 is SGHTA and CDR2 is FQGNSA. This CDR3 has 15 residues. Unmatched junction bases numbered 5, after V lost 5 bases and J lost 2 bases. The CDR3 spells CASSNGQGGNQPQHF. In DNA form, the CDR3 reads TGTGCCAGCAGCAACGGACAGGGTGGCAATCAGCCCCAGCATTTT.

This chain uses TRBV27 with TRBJ2-7; D uncertain. This CDR3 has 14 amino acids. Germline assignment: CDR1 MNHEY and CDR2 SMNVEV (reference sequence). V was cut by 5 bases and J by 6 bases, with 17 bases left in between. The CDR3 is CASSIIGRLGEQYF. CDR3 nucleotides: TGTGCCAGCAGTATCATCGGCAGGCTGGGCGAGCAGTACTTC.

V usage is TRBV10-3 and J usage is TRBJ2-3, with 14 bases lining up with TRBD2. The CDR3 consists of 15 residues. Germline CDR1 and CDR2: ENHRY and SYGVKD. Losses at the gene ends were 7 bases for V and 1 base for J; bases not matched to a gene: 1. CDR3 sequence reads: CAIKGLAGGTDTQYF. The DNA of the CDR3 is TGTGCCATCAAGGGACTAGCGGGGGGCACAGATACGCAGTATTTT.

This sequence joins TRBV7-8 and TRBJ1-2; D may be TRBD1 (5 bases). This CDR3 is built from 14 residues. Germline CDR1 and CDR2: SGHVS and FQNEAQ. Trimming left V 1 base short and J 2 bases short, with 8 bases between. The CDR3: CASSLGPGNYGYTF. CDR3 coding DNA: TGTGCCAGCAGCTTAGGCCCAGGGAACTATGGCTACACCTTC. The variable domain in full, completed from reference TRBV7-8 and TRBJ1-2, reads GAGVSQSPRYKVAKRGQDVALRCDPISGHVSLFWYQQALGQGPEFLTYFQNEAQLDKSGLPSDRFFAERPEGSVSTLKIQRTQQEDSAVYLCASSLGPGNYGYTFGSGTRLTVV.

V usage is TRBV7-2 and J usage is TRBJ2-1, with TRBD2 matching over 8 bases. The J segment lost 6 bases and the V segment lost 2 bases, leaving 6 bases of the junction unmatched. Germline V gene lookup returns CDR1 SGHTA and CDR2 FQGNSA. The CDR3 totals 15 residues. CDR3 region: CASSLLTSGSNEQFF. The CDR3 nucleotides read TGTGCCAGCAGCTTATTGACGAGCGGGAGCAATGAGCAGTTCTTC.

The table lists this clone with a count of one. A read error may produce the germline difference seen at one junction end. This chain connects TRBV7-7 to TRBJ1-3; 8 bases are a match to TRBD1. Germline V gives CDR1 SSHAT, CDR2 FNYEAQ (reference sequence). The CDR3 length is 15 residues. The CDR3 DNA reads as TGTGCTAGCAGCTTAGCAGGGGGCAAAGGAAACACCATATATTTT. Protein: CASSLAGGKGNTIYF.

To note about this clone: Other DNA sequences in the sample encode the same CDR3. This chain joins TRBV19 and TRBJ1-6; D remains ambiguous. The CDR3 runs 13 residues. Germline CDR1 LNHDA, CDR2 SQIVND (reference sequence). V lost 6 bases and J 0 bases, leaving 3 bases between the germline ends. The CDR3 reads CASRSSYNSPLHF. CDR3 coding DNA: TGTGCCAGTAGGAGCTCCTATAATTCACCCCTCCACTTT.

The chain carries TRBV29-1 and TRBJ2-3; TRBD2 matches 9 bases. The trim removed 0 bases at V and 3 bases at J, leaving 10 bases unmatched. CDR1 SQVTM and CDR2 ANQGSEA come from the germline V gene. The CDR3 loop spans 17 amino acids. Here the CDR3 DNA reads TGCAGCGTTGAAGATCTCCGACTAGCGGTATTAACAGATACGCAGTATTTT. The encoded protein is CSVEDLRLAVLTDTQYF.